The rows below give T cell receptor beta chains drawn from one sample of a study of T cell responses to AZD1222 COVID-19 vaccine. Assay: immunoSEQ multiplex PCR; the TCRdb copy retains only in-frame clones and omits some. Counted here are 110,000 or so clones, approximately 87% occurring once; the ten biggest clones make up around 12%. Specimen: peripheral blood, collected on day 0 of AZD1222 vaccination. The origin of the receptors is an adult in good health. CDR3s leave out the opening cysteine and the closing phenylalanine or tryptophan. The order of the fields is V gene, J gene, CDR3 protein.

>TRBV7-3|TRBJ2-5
ASSLGSERIETQY
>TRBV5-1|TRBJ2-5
ASSAGTIATQY
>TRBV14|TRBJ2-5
ASSLRTAQETQY
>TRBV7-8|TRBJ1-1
ASSLGRVGGNTEAF
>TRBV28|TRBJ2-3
ASSLSVGSTDTQY
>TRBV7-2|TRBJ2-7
ASSDRYEQY
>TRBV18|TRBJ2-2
ASSPEDDSTGELF
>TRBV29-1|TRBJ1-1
SAGQGPINTEAF
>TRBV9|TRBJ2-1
ASSVGGGQGDYEQF
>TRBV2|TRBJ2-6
ASSEFGPTPSGANVLT
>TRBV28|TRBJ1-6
ASSFEAVANSPLH
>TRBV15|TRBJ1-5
ATSLEIGQPQH
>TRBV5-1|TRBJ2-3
ASSQTSGSTDTQY
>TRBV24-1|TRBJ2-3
ATRGQNTDTQY
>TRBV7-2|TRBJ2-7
ASSLIGRPSEQY
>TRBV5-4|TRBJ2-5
ASSLNPLTSGLVQETQY
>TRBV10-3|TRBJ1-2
AISDGREGYGYT
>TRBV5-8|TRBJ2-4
ASSRDRGRQNIQY
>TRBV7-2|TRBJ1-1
ASSLSLTLNTEAF
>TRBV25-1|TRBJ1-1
ASRGSGANTEAF
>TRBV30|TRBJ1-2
AWAAAYGYT
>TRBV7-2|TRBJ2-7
ASSFFGQGAIYEQY
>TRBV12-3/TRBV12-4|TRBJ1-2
ASSTTGGHGYT
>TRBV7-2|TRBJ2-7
ASSILTGLAGVVPAEQY
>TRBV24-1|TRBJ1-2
ATSDRANYGYT
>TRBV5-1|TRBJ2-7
ASSLGDSLAGWVYEQY
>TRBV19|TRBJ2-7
ATHDPSAYEQY
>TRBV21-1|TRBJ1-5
ASSKVGGRSNQPQH
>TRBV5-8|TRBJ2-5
ASSFAETQY
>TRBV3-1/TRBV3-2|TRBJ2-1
ASSRAAGSSYNEQF
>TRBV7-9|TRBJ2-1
ASSPLVSSYNEQF
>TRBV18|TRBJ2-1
ASSPGLNNEQF
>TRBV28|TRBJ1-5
ASRTYGQGLSNQPQH
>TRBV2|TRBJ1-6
ASSPRQGNSPLH
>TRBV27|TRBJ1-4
ASSLLAGGRGLF
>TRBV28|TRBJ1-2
ASSFFDPGANYGYT
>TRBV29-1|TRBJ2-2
SVGGTRANTGELF
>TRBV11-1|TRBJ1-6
ASSLFRDSPLH
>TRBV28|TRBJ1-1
ASRRTGAFTEAF
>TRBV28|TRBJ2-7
ATQTTSLLRGQGVYEQY